The present entry profiles one T cell receptor (beta chain) with its context. The V and J ends lost 5 bases and 5 bases, in that order; junction bases with no gene match: 7. There are 15 residues in the CDR3. The germline CDR1 and CDR2 sequences are KGHDR and SFDVKD. How the authors handled the data: Quantification of nucleated cells was approximated via reference gene primer amplification. Profiled with immunoSEQ multiplex PCR; TCRdb holds only in-frame clones, not every one. V and J calls and clone size are those listed in that table; D and trimming were worked out from the DNA. The table records roughly 100,000 clones, about 72% of them present only once. The data were taken from a study of blood T cell repertoires in COVID-19. Study-wide context: Material from acute and convalescent COVID-19 was sourced from the United States, Italy and Spain. PBMCs, B-cell-depleted T cells, or T cells provided the cDNA or gDNA that made up the material.

The sequence was obtained from a man aged 55 to 70 with active or convalescent COVID-19. The rearrangement links TRBV24-1 to TRBJ2-2; 7 positions match TRBD1. Sequencing was carried out using peripheral blood. The CDR3 region has the DNA TGTGCCACCAGTGTGGAACAGGGGAATACCGGGGAGCTGTTTTTT. Protein product: CATSVEQGNTGELFF.